Shown below are 3 T cell receptor beta chains from a single sample sequenced in a study of T cell responses to AZD1222 COVID-19 vaccine. Here immunoSEQ multiplex PCR was the method, and the copy in TCRdb shows in-frame clones only, minus some. The sample comprises under 200,000 clones, roughly 90% of which are singletons, and 5.5% rests with the top ten. Sequenced here: peripheral blood, sampled on day 0 of AZD1222 vaccination. The receptors here all came from an adult in good health.

This clone was detected once. The rearrangement joins TRBV19 to TRBJ1-6; D unresolved. CDR1 is LNHDA, CDR2 SQIVND, per germline (reference sequence). Trimming shortened V by 4 bases and J by 7 bases, and 5 bases separated the two germline ends. The CDR3 totals 12 residues. In DNA form, the CDR3 reads TGTGCCAGTAGTAACTCGAATTCACCCCTCCACTTT. This gives the protein CASSNSNSPLHF.

This clone was picked up one time. The chain combines TRBV7-2 with TRBJ1-1; 11 bases map to TRBD1. CDR1 and CDR2 from the germline V gene are SGHTA and FQGNSA. Trimming removed 5 bases from V and 10 bases from J; junction bases left unmatched: 9. The length of the CDR3 is 14 residues. This CDR3 is CASSPWTGGDGAFF. The CDR3 DNA is TGTGCCAGCAGCCCTTGGACAGGGGGCGATGGAGCTTTCTTT. The whole variable domain, filled in from reference TRBV7-2 and TRBJ1-1, reads GAGVSQSPSNKVTEKGKDVELRCDPISGHTALYWYRQSLGQGLEFLIYFQGNSAPDKSGLPSDRFSAERTGGSVSTLTIQRTQQEDSAVYLCASSPWTGGDGAFFGQGTRLTVV.

This chain links TRBV7-3 with TRBJ2-1, with a weak D call TRBD2 (6 bases). V dropped 4 bases and J dropped 5 bases, with 15 bases sitting between them. CDR1 SGHTA and CDR2 FQGTGA come from the germline V gene. The CDR3 extends over 15 amino acids. The CDR3 DNA follows: TGTGCCAGCAGCTCACAAGGGACTCCCGACAATGAGCAGTTCTTC. It is translated as CASSSQGTPDNEQFF.